The source of this T cell receptor (beta chain) is a study of shared clonotypes between healthy human individuals. Study in general: Ranging from 18 to 49 in age, donors were a couple of women and a few men. Study-wide findings and caveats: Several donors shared about 5% of their naive CD4 clonotypes. Large depth notwithstanding, sorted-subset sequencing proved incomplete by rarefaction.

As regards this clone: The antigen is unknown.

Terminally differentiated effector memory CD45RA+ cells were excluded from the naive CD8 cells, which were CD45RO-negative and positively selected for CCR7. Germline V gene data show CDR1 as LNHDA and CDR2 as SQIVND (reference sequence). The CDR3 length is 17 residues. Trimming removed 8 bases from V and 2 bases from J, with 24 bases in between. In the original analysis: ImmunoSEQ supplied junction-only sequences lacking quality scores, so filtering was different. The method was immunoSEQ multiplex PCR; TCRdb's version includes in-frame clones alone and lacks a portion of them. That table furnishes V, J and clone size, whereas the DNA furnished D and trimming. In the table there are about 2.1 million clones, approximately 94% of which are singletons.

Material: naive CD8+ T cells from PBMCs. The V call is TRBV19, the J call TRBJ2-5, with D perhaps matching TRBD2 (5 bases). The TCR was taken from a man between 18 and 29 years old in good health. Some clones in this sample may be carry-over from other donors' samples. The CDR3 protein is CASAGIVEEGTQETQYF. The CDR3 nucleotides are TGTGCCAGTGCCGGGATTGTGGAGGAAGGAACACAAGAGACCCAGTACTTC.